This entry describes one T cell receptor beta chain. The antigen is not known. The sample belongs to a study of T cell responses to AZD1222 COVID-19 vaccine. Overall study results and limits: Reports say nearly half of spike-specific TCRs go after unmutated variant regions. At 160-218 and 743-854, vaccine-associated CD4 TCRs were dominant, and they spanned spike.

The protocol was immunoSEQ multiplex PCR, while the TCRdb copy is restricted to in-frame clones and leaves out a portion. The sample has roughly 140,000 clones, 93% seen once; the top ten hold 4.5% to 5.5%. Per the germline V gene, CDR1 is SGHKS and CDR2 is YYEKEE (reference sequence). Trimming cost V 0 bases and J 9 bases; bases outside gene matches: 5. This CDR3 comprises 14 residues. The sample in question was peripheral blood, obtained on day 0 of AZD1222 vaccination. The chain is built from TRBV5-5 and TRBJ2-1; 8 nucleotides line up with TRBD2. The sequence was obtained from an adult in good health. CDR3 nucleotides: TGTGCCAGCAGCTTGGGGACAAGCGGGGGTGAGCAGTTCTTC. It specifies CASSLGTSGGEQFF.